This entry describes one T cell receptor beta chain. The antigen remains unidentified. This entry is derived from a study of identical twins. CDR1 is SGHTA, CDR2 FQGTGA, per germline. The trim removed 2 bases at V and 7 bases at J, leaving 9 bases unmatched. The CDR3 spans 15 residues. Whole-study results and caveats: Insertions ran lower in abundant cord blood beta clonotypes, though not in memory repertoires. One should note that invariant MAIT and iNKT cells could partly confound zero-insertion analyses.

Using its own MiXCR run on the 5' RACE reads, TCRdb lists one record per CDR3 protein. The sample lists approximately 140,000 distinct CDR3 sequences; under 4.5% were seen once. The receptor was derived from a man between 18 and 35 years old in good health. The chain employs TRBV7-3 and TRBJ2-7, with 9 nucleotides matching TRBD2. Sequences were obtained from memory T cells sorted from blood. The CDR3 loop is CASSLAGGILREQYF. Written as DNA, the CDR3 is TGTGCCAGCAGCTTAGCGGGAGGGATTTTACGTGAGCAGTACTTC. Full variable domain (rest looked up from reference TRBV7-3 and TRBJ2-7): GAGVSQTPSNKVTEKGKYVELRCDPISGHTALYWYRQSLGQGPEFLIYFQGTGAADDSGLPNDRFFAVRPEGSVSTLKIQRTERGDSAVYLCASSLAGGILREQYFGPGTRLTVT.